The entry that follows covers one T cell receptor (beta chain) sequence. It lacks a known antigen. Base-call qualities are not available, and no considerably larger clone is one nucleotide away. Participants in the prospective study were enrolled through a virtual design, were aged roughly 18 to 100 years, and lived in roughly 24 United States geographic areas. In the prospective study, cohorts were assigned on the basis of participant-reported clinical history obtained from a screening survey and a study questionnaire. In the prospective study, whole blood, serum and a nasopharyngeal or oropharyngeal swab were collected from each participant by mobile phlebotomists. Prospective study participants could optionally give additional blood draws and questionnaires over a roughly two-month period. Before DNA extraction, prospective study blood samples were shipped either frozen or at room temperature.

The data are from a study of blood T cell repertoires in COVID-19 (dated by TCRdb to the early 2020s). For the study in its entirety: Samples from collaborators originated in the United States, Italy and Spain and spanned both the acute and convalescent phases of COVID-19. Where available, HLA class I and class II types were taken from metadata supplied by the sample provider and were not determined by assay-based typing. The samples were drawn from the first 160 participants of the ongoing ImmuneRACE study and from 950 to 1,500 subjects provided by 6 global collaborators. Subjects who had been exposed to COVID-19, were actively infected with it, or had recovered from it provided the deeply sampled blood TCRbeta repertoires that made up the dataset. The repertoires were released in a freely available public database meant as a resource for research on the immune response to SARS-CoV-2. The material from the prospective study consisted of cDNA or gDNA derived from T cells, B-cell-depleted T cells, or PBMCs. Sample metadata almost always included a de-identified subject ID, COVID-19 status, age in years and sex.

TCRbeta CDR3 regions were amplified from genomic DNA using the immunoSEQ Assay, a bias-controlled multiplex PCR. The study's own analysis went as follows. Nucleated cell counts per sample were estimated from amplification of reference gene primers within the assay. To quantify the absolute abundance of each unique TCRbeta CDR3 rearrangement, sequence reads were collapsed and filtered. For each sample, productive Simpson clonality was calculated by taking the square root of Simpson's diversity index across productive rearrangements. TCRdb provides this immuneACCESS table in a form limited to in-frame rearrangements. Some clones are lacking; in checked studies, under half of them reflect an unresolved V gene, and why the rest are absent is not known. V, J and clone size were drawn from that table, and D and trimming were deduced from the DNA. The sample data list roughly 250,000 clones, and 86% of these were observed just once. Less than 4% of the sample goes to the ten largest clones.

Beyond this particular receptor, the publication reports: Clinical and demographic metadata were provided uncurated, with the amount varying by source and participant.

Sequenced material: PBMCs or T cells enriched from blood (not recorded which). The receptor's source is a woman aged 40 to 50 with acute COVID-19.

The DNA sequence is TGTGCCAGCAGACCTTGGACTAGCGGGAGTCCCGAGCAGTACTTC. This is translated as CASRPWTSGSPEQYF. The sequence is built from TRBV7-8 and TRBJ2-7, and 13 junction bases match TRBD2. CDR1 and CDR2 were assigned from the germline V gene as SGHVS and FQNEAQ. The CDR3 covers 15 residues, taking in both the cysteine and the phenylalanine. Here the CDR3 DNA is all that survives: 45 bases in frame from base 1. V is pruned by 6 bases and J by 6 bases, leaving 8 bases of the junction without a gene match.